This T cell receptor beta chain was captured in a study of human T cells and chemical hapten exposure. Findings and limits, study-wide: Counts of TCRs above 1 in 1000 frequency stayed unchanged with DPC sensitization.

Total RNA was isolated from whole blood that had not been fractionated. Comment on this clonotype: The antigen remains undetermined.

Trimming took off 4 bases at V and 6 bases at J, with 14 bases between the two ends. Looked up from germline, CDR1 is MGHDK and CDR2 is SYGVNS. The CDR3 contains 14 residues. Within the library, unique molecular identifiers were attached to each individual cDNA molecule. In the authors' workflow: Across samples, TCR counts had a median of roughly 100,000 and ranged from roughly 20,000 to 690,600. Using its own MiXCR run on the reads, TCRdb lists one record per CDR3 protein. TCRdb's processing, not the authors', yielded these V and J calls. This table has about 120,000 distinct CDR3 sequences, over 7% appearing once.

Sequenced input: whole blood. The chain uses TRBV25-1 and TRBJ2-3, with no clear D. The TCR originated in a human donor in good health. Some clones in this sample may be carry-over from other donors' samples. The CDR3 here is CASSAIFLGDTQYF. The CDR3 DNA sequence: TGTGCCAGCAGTGCGATCTTTCTAGGGGATACGCAGTATTTT.